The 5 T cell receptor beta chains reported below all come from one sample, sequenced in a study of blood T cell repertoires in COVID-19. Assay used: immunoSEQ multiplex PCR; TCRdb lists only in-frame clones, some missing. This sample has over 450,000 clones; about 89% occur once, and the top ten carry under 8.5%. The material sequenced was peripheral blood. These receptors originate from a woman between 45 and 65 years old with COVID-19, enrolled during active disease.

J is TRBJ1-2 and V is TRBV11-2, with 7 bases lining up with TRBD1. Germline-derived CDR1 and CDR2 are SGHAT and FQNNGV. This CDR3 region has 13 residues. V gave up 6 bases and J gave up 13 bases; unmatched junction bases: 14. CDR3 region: CASSFSWDSSTTF. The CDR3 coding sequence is TGTGCCAGCAGTTTCAGTTGGGACAGTAGTACCACCTTC.

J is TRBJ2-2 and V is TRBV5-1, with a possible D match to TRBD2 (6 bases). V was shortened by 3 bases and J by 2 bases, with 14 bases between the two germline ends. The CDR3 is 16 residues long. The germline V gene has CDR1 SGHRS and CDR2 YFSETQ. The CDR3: CASSYGGGSNTGELFF. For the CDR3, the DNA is TGCGCCAGCAGCTACGGGGGAGGCAGTAACACCGGGGAGCTGTTTTTT.

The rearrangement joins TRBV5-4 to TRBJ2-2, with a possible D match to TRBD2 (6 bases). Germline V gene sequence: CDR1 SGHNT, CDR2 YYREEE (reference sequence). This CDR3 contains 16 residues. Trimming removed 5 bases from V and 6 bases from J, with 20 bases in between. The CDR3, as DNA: TGTGCCAGCAGTCCCAGTCTCGGCAGGGAGGCCGGGGAGCTGTTTTTT. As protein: CASSPSLGREAGELFF.

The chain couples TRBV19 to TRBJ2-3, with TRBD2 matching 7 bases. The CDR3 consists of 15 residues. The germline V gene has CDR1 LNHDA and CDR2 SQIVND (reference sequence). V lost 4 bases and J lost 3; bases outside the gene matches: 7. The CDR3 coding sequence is TGTGCCAGTAGTACAGGGACCGGGAGGACAGATACGCAGTATTTT. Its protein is CASSTGTGRTDTQYF.

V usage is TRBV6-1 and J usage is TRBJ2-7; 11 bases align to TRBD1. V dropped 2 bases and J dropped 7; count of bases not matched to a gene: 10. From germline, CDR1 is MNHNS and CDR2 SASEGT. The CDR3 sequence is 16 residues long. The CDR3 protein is CASSEWLGQGGEEQYF. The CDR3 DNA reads TGTGCCAGCAGTGAATGGTTGGGACAGGGGGGGGAAGAGCAGTACTTC.